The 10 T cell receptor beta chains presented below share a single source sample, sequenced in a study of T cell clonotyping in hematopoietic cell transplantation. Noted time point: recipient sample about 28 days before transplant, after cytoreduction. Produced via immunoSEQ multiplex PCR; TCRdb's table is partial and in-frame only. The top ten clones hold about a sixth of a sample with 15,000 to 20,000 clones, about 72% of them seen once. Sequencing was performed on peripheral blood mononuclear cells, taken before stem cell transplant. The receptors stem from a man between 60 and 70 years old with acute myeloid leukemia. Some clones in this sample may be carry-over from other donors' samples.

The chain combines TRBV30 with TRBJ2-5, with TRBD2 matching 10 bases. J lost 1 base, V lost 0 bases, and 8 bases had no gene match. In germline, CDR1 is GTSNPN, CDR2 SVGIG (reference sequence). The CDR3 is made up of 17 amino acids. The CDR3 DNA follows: TGTGCCTGGAGTGTTGCTCCGGGACTAGCGATCCAAGAGACCCAGTACTTC. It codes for CAWSVAPGLAIQETQYF.

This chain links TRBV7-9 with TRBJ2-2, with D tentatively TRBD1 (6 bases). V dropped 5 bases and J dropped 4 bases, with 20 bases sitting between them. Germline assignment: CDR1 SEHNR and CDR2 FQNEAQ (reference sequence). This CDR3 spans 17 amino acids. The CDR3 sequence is CASSPNLFQGFTGELFF. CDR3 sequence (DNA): TGTGCCAGCAGCCCTAATCTTTTCCAGGGGTTCACCGGGGAGCTGTTTTTT.

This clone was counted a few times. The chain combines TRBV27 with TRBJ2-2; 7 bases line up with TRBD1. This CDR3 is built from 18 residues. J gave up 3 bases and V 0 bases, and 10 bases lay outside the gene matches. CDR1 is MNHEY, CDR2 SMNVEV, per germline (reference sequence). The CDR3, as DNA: TGTGCCAGCAGTTTATCCGACCCGACAGGGTTGTACACCGGGGAGCTGTTTTTT. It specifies CASSLSDPTGLYTGELFF.

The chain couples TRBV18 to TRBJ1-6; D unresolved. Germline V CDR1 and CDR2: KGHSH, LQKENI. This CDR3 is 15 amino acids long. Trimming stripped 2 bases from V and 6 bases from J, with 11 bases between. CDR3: CASSPVGRTNSPLHF. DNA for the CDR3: TGTGCCAGCTCACCAGTAGGCAGAACTAATTCACCCCTCCACTTT.

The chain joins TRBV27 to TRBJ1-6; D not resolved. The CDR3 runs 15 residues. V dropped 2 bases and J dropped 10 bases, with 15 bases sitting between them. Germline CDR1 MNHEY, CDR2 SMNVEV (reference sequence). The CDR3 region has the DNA TGTGCCAGCAGTTTAGGGCTTACGGCGAGGTCACCCCTCCACTTT. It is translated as CASSLGLTARSPLHF.

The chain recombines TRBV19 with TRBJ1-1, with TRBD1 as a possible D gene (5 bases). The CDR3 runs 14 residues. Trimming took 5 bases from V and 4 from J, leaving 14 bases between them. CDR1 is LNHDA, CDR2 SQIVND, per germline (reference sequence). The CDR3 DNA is TGTGCCAGTAGTGTCCAAGGGACGGGCACTGAAGCTTTCTTT. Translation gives CASSVQGTGTEAFF.

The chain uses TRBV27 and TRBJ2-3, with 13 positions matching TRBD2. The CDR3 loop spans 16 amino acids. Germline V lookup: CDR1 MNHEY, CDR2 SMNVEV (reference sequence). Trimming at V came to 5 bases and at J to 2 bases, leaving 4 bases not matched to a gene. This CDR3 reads CASSQTSGGATDTQYF. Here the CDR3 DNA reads TGTGCCAGCAGTCAAACTAGCGGGGGGGCCACAGATACGCAGTATTTT.

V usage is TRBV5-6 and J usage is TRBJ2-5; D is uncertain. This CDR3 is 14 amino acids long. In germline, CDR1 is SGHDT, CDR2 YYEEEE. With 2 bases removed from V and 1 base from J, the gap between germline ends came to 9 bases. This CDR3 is CASSFWVPQETQYF. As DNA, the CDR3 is TGTGCCAGCAGCTTTTGGGTCCCCCAAGAGACCCAGTACTTC.

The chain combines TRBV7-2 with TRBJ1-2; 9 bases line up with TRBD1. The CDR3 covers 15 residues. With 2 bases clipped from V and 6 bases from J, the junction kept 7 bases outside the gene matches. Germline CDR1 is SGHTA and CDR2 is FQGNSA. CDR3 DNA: TGTGCCAGCAGCTTATTCTCCCGGACAGGGGATGGCTACACCTTC. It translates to CASSLFSRTGDGYTF.

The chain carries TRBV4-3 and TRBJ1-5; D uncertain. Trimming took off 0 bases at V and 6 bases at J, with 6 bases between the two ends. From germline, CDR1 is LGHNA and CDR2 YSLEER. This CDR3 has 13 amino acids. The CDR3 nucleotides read TGCGCCAGCAGCCAAGATGCCGGTCAGCCCCAGCATTTT. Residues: CASSQDAGQPQHF.